The present T cell receptor beta chain was sequenced within a study of quantifying T cell responses using KT2 cells (dated by TCRdb to about 2017). In terms of the full investigation: RNA was DNase-treated and reverse transcribed with TCR alpha and beta constant-region primers, mostly using SuperScript III. The efficiency of the T4 ligation step under optimum conditions was estimated to be greater than 8.5%. PCR2 was run as a SYBR Green qPCR and stopped at a predetermined fluorescence threshold to avoid over-amplification.

General findings and caveats noted by the study authors: Saturation in the detection of KT2 sequences was observed at very high KT2 spike-in numbers. Even at the lowest spike-in tested, roughly one KT2 cell per 100,000 PBMC, KT2 sequences were still detected. No side-by-side comparison of the pipeline with other TCR sequencing techniques was included in the study. Counts of KT2 alpha and beta sequences scaled linearly with input KT2 cell number over several orders of magnitude.

At the junction V is shortened by 0 bases and J by 0 bases; bases outside the gene matches: 6. The CDR3, from cysteine to phenylalanine, totals 17 residues. The retained sequence is limited to the CDR3, 51 bases, with the frame set at the first base. Reading the germline V gene (reference sequence) gives CDR1 LNHNV and CDR2 YYDKDF. To test the sensitivity and accuracy of the pipeline, known numbers of KT2, a T cell clone whose TCR had already been sequenced, were spiked into unfractionated PBMC. A range of KT2-to-PBMC ratios was generated by mixing KT2 cells with a fixed number of PBMC. Library preparation was by UMI-ligation and nested PCR. A single-stranded oligonucleotide bearing the Illumina SP2 sequence and a UMI was ligated to the 3' end of the cDNA with T4 RNA ligase 1. PCR1 was run for roughly 4 cycles (98 degrees C for 15 s, 69 degrees C for 30 s, 72 degrees C for 40 s), and an equimolar mix of RC1.1 and RC1.2, covering TRBC1 and TRBC2, was used as the beta primer. Starting at PCR2, the TCR alpha and beta chains were handled separately, and sample indices and Illumina adaptors were added. The UMI, placed after an 8-base spacer, consisted of 12 random nucleotides arranged as two hexamers with a spacer between them. Libraries were sequenced on an Illumina MiSeq with v2 2x251 paired-end chemistry, typically roughly 11 samples per run. PhiX DNA was added at about 5-8% to each sequencing library so that diversity was increased. Turning to the authors' computational methods: The raw reads were converted into FASTQ with bcl2fastq and then demultiplexed by dual indices with Demultiplexor. V and J genes were assigned by Decombinator through tag matching, with a single base-pair mismatch permitted. UMIs were used by Collapsinator to correct both sequencing errors and frequency errors caused by PCR heterogeneity. CDR3Translator converted Decombinator identifiers into nucleotide sequence, translated that sequence into amino acids, and extracted CDR3 based on C- and N-terminal motifs. Each distinct KT2 TCR was counted as one cluster of KT2 sequences that shared a single unique molecular identifier. TCRdb reprocessing: public reads trimmed at Q25 with fastp, clones called with MiXCR, in-frame beta chains kept. Each entry is one CDR3 protein sequence, shown with its most common DNA and genes. The V and J calls shown here were made by TCRdb, not taken from the authors' results. Present in this sample are fewer than 50,000 distinct CDR3 sequences, about 9.9% of which were seen just once. The biggest ten clones account for roughly 10% of the sample.

A note on this clonotype: The target of this receptor is not known. No qualities accompany the bases; no much larger clone lies one base away.

This TCR derives from a human donor. This chain is built from TRBV15 and TRBJ2-3, with 7 bases aligning to TRBD2. The sequenced sample consisted of PBMCs spiked with cells of the T cell clone KT2. The nucleotide sequence reads as follows: TGTGCCACCAGCAGAGATCCCAGCGGGACTAGCACAGATACGCAGTATTTT. Protein translation: CATSRDPSGTSTDTQYF.